This TCR beta chain was captured by sequencing in a study of T cell responses to AZD1222 COVID-19 vaccine. The table came from immunoSEQ multiplex PCR; TCRdb's copy has only in-frame clones and leaves some out. The table has roughly 95,000 clones, around 89% seen once. Of note for this clone: Its target is not known.

Overall study results and limits: Across the whole spike, CD4 TCRs peaked at regions 160-218 and 743-854.

The CDR3 length is 11 residues. V lost 8 bases, J lost 1 base, and 3 bases lay in between. Sequenced here: peripheral blood, sampled on day 0 of AZD1222 vaccination. The chain joins TRBV12-3 or TRBV12-4 to TRBJ2-1; D gene uncertain. The sequence was collected from an adult in good health. CDR3 protein: CASESYNEQFF. CDR3 nucleotide sequence: TGTGCCAGCGAGTCCTACAATGAGCAGTTCTTC.